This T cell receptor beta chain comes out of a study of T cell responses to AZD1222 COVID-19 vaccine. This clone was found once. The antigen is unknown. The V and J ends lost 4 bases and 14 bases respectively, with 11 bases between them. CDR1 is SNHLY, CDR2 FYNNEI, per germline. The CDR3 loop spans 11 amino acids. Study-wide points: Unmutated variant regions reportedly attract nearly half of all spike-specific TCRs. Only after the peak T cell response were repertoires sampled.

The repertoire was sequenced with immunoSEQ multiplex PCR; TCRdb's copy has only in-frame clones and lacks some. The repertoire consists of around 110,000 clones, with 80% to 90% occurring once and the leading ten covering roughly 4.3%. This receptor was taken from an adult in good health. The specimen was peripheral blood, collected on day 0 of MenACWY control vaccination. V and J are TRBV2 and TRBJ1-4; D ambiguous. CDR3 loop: CASSVRLSLFF. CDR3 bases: TGTGCCAGCAGTGTGAGACTATCTCTGTTTTTT.